One sample yielded the 32 T cell receptor beta chains listed below, sequenced in a study of blood T cell repertoires in COVID-19. Some clones are missing from TCRdb's copy, which holds only in-frame ones; the method was immunoSEQ multiplex PCR. The table shows 200,000 to 300,000 clones, with 65% to 90% occurring only once. The sequenced material came from PBMCs or T cells enriched from blood (not recorded which). Receptors originate from a man aged 35 to 55 who had recovered from COVID-19.

This clone is termed medium-sized (0.01 to 0.1%). The rearrangement links TRBV13 to TRBJ1-2, with no clear D. This CDR3 comprises 16 residues. Trimming left V 0 bases short and J 6 bases short, with 17 bases between. The germline V gene has CDR1 PRHDT and CDR2 FYEKMQ (reference sequence). CDR3 sequence reads: CASSLGLRLRVDGYTF. The CDR3 DNA reads as TGTGCCAGCAGCTTAGGCCTAAGGTTACGGGTTGATGGCTACACCTTC.

The gene calls are TRBV5-1 and TRBJ1-2; perhaps TRBD1 as D (5 bases). The CDR3 consists of 14 residues. The germline V gene has CDR1 SGHRS and CDR2 YFSETQ. V was cut by 9 bases and J by 3 bases, with 18 bases left in between. Here the CDR3 DNA reads TGCGCCACCCAGAGACAGCCCGGAGACTATGGCTACACCTTC. Its protein product is CATQRQPGDYGYTF.

This chain links TRBV30 with TRBJ1-2; D unclear. Germline lookup yields CDR1 GTSNPN and CDR2 SVGIG (reference sequence). The CDR3 runs 15 residues. V lost 4 bases, J lost 8 bases, and 23 bases lay in between. The CDR3 here is CAWTALLGAGEGYTF. In nucleotides, the CDR3 is TGTGCCTGGACCGCCCTGCTTGGCGCCGGAGAGGGCTACACCTTC.

The chain links TRBV5-1 to TRBJ2-1; 9 nucleotides align to TRBD2. Germline-derived CDR1 and CDR2 are SGHRS and YFSETQ. The CDR3 length is 19 residues. Germline trimming cut 0 bases from V and 3 bases from J; bases unmatched to any gene: 13. This CDR3 is CASSLGLAGPKLLYNEQFF. Written as DNA, the CDR3 is TGCGCCAGCAGCTTGGGCCTAGCGGGGCCAAAATTGCTCTACAATGAGCAGTTCTTC.

Worth noting for this clone: Other DNA sequences of this sample code for an identical CDR3. The chain recombines TRBV19 with TRBJ1-1; D is ambiguous. Per the germline V gene, CDR1 is LNHDA and CDR2 is SQIVND (reference sequence). This CDR3 contains 13 residues. Between the trimmed V and J ends, which lost 5 bases and 1 base, there was a span of 8 bases. CDR3 residues: CASSVRGNTEAFF. In DNA form, the CDR3 reads TGTGCCAGTAGTGTTCGGGGGAACACTGAAGCTTTCTTT.

V gene TRBV10-3 combines with J gene TRBJ2-4; D is unclear. Germline V gene sequence: CDR1 ENHRY, CDR2 SYGVKD. This CDR3 contains 12 residues. Trimming removed 3 bases from V and 6 bases from J, with 6 bases in between. In DNA, the CDR3 is TGTGCCATCAGTGATTTCCGAAACATTCAGTACTTC. This sequence encodes CAISDFRNIQYF.

The rearrangement links TRBV2 to TRBJ2-7, with D perhaps TRBD1 (6 bases). Germline V CDR1 and CDR2: SNHLY, FYNNEI. The CDR3 runs to 14 residues. The V and J ends lost 3 bases and 2 bases respectively, with 11 bases between them. In DNA form, the CDR3 reads TGTGCCAGCAGTGAGGGGGCGGCCCCCTACGAGCAGTACTTC. Amino acid sequence: CASSEGAAPYEQYF.

The rearrangement joins TRBV15 to TRBJ1-2; no firm D call. The CDR3 extends over 13 amino acids. V lost 0 bases and J lost 4, with 6 bases in between. Per germline, CDR1 LNHNV and CDR2 YYDKDF (reference sequence). The CDR3 nucleotides read TGTGCCACCAGCAGAGAATCGGGCTATGGCTACACCTTC. It is translated as CATSRESGYGYTF.

J is TRBJ1-6 and V is TRBV6-2 or TRBV6-3, with 7 bases lining up with TRBD1. The trim removed 4 bases at V and 6 bases at J, leaving 3 bases unmatched. Germline CDR1 and CDR2: MNHEY and SVGEGT. The CDR3 totals 14 residues. CDR3 nucleotides: TGTGCCAGCAGTTGGGGGACAGTTAATTCACCCCTCCACTTT. This gives the protein CASSWGTVNSPLHF.

The V and J genes are TRBV5-4 and TRBJ2-7; D may be TRBD1 (7 bases). Per germline, CDR1 SGHNT and CDR2 YYREEE (reference sequence). The CDR3 has 15 residues. The V end was cut by 0 bases, the J end by 0 bases, with 10 bases between. CDR3 region: CASSLGRDSSYEQYF. The CDR3 DNA follows: TGTGCCAGCAGCTTGGGGCGGGACAGCTCCTACGAGCAGTACTTC.

The chain links TRBV5-1 to TRBJ2-1; D not certain. V dropped 5 bases and J dropped 8 bases, with 17 bases sitting between them. Germline V CDR1 and CDR2: SGHRS, YFSETQ. The length of the CDR3 is 14 residues. The CDR3, as DNA: TGCGCCAGCAGTTCTTGGAACTATGTAGATGAGCAGTTCTTC. Its protein is CASSSWNYVDEQFF.

The J gene is TRBJ1-1, the V gene TRBV19; TRBD1 agrees at 10 bases. There are 15 residues in the CDR3. J was trimmed by 3 bases and V by 5 bases; bases with no gene match: 6. Germline V gene data show CDR1 as LNHDA and CDR2 as SQIVND (reference sequence). The chain's CDR3 is CASSLPGTGDTEAFF. In DNA form, the CDR3 reads TGTGCCAGTAGTCTTCCCGGGACAGGGGACACTGAAGCTTTCTTT.

The DNA of the CDR3 is TGTGCCAGTAGTATTCAGGGAACTAGCGGGGAAGAGCAGTTCTTC. Protein: CASSIQGTSGEEQFF. The chain links TRBV19 to TRBJ2-1, with 10 bases identical to TRBD2. The CDR3 totals 15 residues. V dropped 3 bases and J dropped 10; count of bases not matched to a gene: 9. The germline gives CDR1 LNHDA, CDR2 SQIVND (reference sequence).

The genes are TRBV6-5 and TRBJ2-3, with 11 bases fitting TRBD2. Germline V CDR1 and CDR2: MNHEY, SVGAGI. V shed 6 bases, J shed 4 bases, and the junction held 6 bases outside the gene matches. The CDR3 runs 15 residues. The CDR3 reads CASRPGTSGSDTQYF. Written as DNA, the CDR3 is TGTGCCAGCAGGCCCGGGACTAGCGGATCAGATACGCAGTATTTT.

The chain has TRBV29-1 and TRBJ2-3, with TRBD2 identical over 7 bases. CDR1 and CDR2 from the germline V gene are SQVTM and ANQGSEA. The ends lost 3 bases at V and 2 bases at J; junction bases unmatched: 5. The CDR3 consists of 14 residues. The CDR3 DNA follows: TGCAGCGTTGACTACGGGGGGATCACAGATACGCAGTATTTT. Translated: CSVDYGGITDTQYF.

The genes are TRBV4-1 and TRBJ1-5; TRBD1 aligns across 7 bases. The length of the CDR3 is 14 residues. Germline assignment: CDR1 MGHRA and CDR2 YSYEKL. V dropped 2 bases and J dropped 5; count of bases not matched to a gene: 3. CDR3: CASSQRQGYQPQHF. CDR3 DNA: TGCGCCAGCAGCCAACGACAGGGATATCAGCCCCAGCATTTT.

The gene calls are TRBV2 and TRBJ1-6, with 7 positions matching TRBD1. The CDR3 covers 15 residues. Germline assignment: CDR1 SNHLY and CDR2 FYNNEI. V trimming: 7 bases; J trimming: 8 bases; junction bases outside the gene matches: 11. CDR3 region: CASNQGGLLDSPLHF. In DNA, the CDR3 is TGTGCCAGCAACCAAGGGGGCCTGCTTGATTCACCCCTCCACTTT.

The V gene is TRBV7-9, the J gene TRBJ2-1, with 10 bases fitting TRBD1. The CDR3 totals 15 residues. Germline-derived CDR1 and CDR2 are SEHNR and FQNEAQ (reference sequence). V trimming: 4 bases; J trimming: 2 bases; junction bases outside the gene matches: 2. This CDR3 reads CASSSTGGPYNEQFF. CDR3 coding DNA: TGTGCCAGCAGCTCGACAGGGGGCCCCTACAATGAGCAGTTCTTC.

This CDR3 is CSVPRGNTGELFF. In DNA, the CDR3 is TGCAGCGTCCCCAGGGGGAACACCGGGGAGCTGTTTTTT. The V call is TRBV29-1, the J call TRBJ2-2; perhaps TRBD1 as D (6 bases). The CDR3 is 13 amino acids. Trimming stripped 6 bases from V and 1 base from J, with 9 bases between. Germline loops: CDR1 SQVTM, CDR2 ANQGSEA.

The rearrangement links TRBV4-1 to TRBJ1-5; 9 bases fit TRBD1. This CDR3 has 17 amino acids. Losses at the gene ends were 0 bases for V and 3 bases for J; bases not matched to a gene: 6. Germline loops: CDR1 MGHRA, CDR2 YSYEKL. CDR3 protein: CASSQDLTGGYNQPQHF. Written as DNA, the CDR3 is TGCGCCAGCAGCCAAGACCTGACAGGGGGATACAATCAGCCCCAGCATTTT.

This clone appeared a few times. The rearrangement joins TRBV13 to TRBJ2-5, with TRBD1 identical over 8 bases. The CDR3 is made up of 15 amino acids. V trimming: 1 base; J trimming: 0 bases; junction bases outside the gene matches: 1. The germline gives CDR1 PRHDT, CDR2 FYEKMQ (reference sequence). CDR3 bases: TGTGCCAGCAGCTTAGACAGGGGGTACCAAGAGACCCAGTACTTC. Protein sequence: CASSLDRGYQETQYF.

The V and J genes are TRBV4-1 and TRBJ2-1; the match to TRBD2 covers 8 bases. Trimming cost V 0 bases and J 8 bases; bases outside gene matches: 6. From germline, CDR1 is MGHRA and CDR2 YSYEKL. CDR3 length: 15 residues. The CDR3 here is CASSQDRGGHHEQFF. DNA for the CDR3: TGCGCCAGCAGCCAAGATCGGGGGGGGCACCATGAGCAGTTCTTC.

The V call is TRBV28, the J call TRBJ2-7, with 11 bases that match TRBD1. Germline assignment: CDR1 MDHEN and CDR2 SYDVKM. The CDR3 has 14 amino acids. V lost 5 bases, J lost 7 bases, and 7 bases stayed unmatched. The CDR3 DNA reads as TGTGCCAGCAGTCCCGGACAGGGGGCGCGTGAGCAGTACTTC. Its protein product is CASSPGQGAREQYF.

This clone was picked up one time. CDR3 residues: CASSLAVEPYEQYF. Written as DNA, the CDR3 is TGCGCCAGCAGCTTAGCGGTAGAGCCCTACGAGCAGTACTTC. The chain has TRBV5-1 and TRBJ2-7; tentatively, D is TRBD2 (5 bases). The CDR3 runs to 14 residues. Looked up from germline, CDR1 is SGHRS and CDR2 is YFSETQ. Between the trimmed V and J ends, which lost 2 bases and 2 bases, there was a span of 11 bases.

V is TRBV7-2 and J is TRBJ2-7, with TRBD1 matching over 8 bases. With 5 bases clipped from V and 1 base from J, the junction kept 7 bases outside the gene matches. The CDR3 is made up of 15 amino acids. CDR1 SGHTA and CDR2 FQGNSA come from the germline V gene. The DNA for the CDR3 is TGTGCCAGCAGCCTGGCCGGGACAGGTTCCTACGAGCAGTACTTC. This encodes CASSLAGTGSYEQYF.

V usage is TRBV18 and J usage is TRBJ1-6; D perhaps matches TRBD1 (6 bases). Per the germline V gene, CDR1 is KGHSH and CDR2 is LQKENI. With 9 bases removed from V and 1 base from J, the gap between germline ends came to 7 bases. There are 13 residues in the CDR3. CDR3 region: CASGQSYNSPLHF. CDR3 nucleotides: TGTGCCAGTGGACAGTCCTATAATTCACCCCTCCACTTT.

The chain recombines TRBV18 with TRBJ2-7; 7 bases are a match to TRBD2. Germline CDR1 is KGHSH and CDR2 is LQKENI. The CDR3 is 16 amino acids. The J segment lost 0 bases and the V segment lost 4 bases, leaving 9 bases of the junction unmatched. CDR3 sequence reads: CASSLPRRESSYEQYF. The CDR3 DNA is TGTGCCAGCTCACTCCCCAGGCGGGAGAGCTCCTACGAGCAGTACTTC.

The chain uses TRBV6-5 and TRBJ2-3, with 7 bases fitting TRBD2. Looked up from germline, CDR1 is MNHEY and CDR2 is SVGAGI. The CDR3 runs 15 residues. J gave up 0 bases and V 2 bases, and 2 bases lay outside the gene matches. As DNA, the CDR3 is TGTGCCAGCAGTTACGGGGGGGGTAGCACAGATACGCAGTATTTT. Protein sequence: CASSYGGGSTDTQYF.

V and J are TRBV21-1 and TRBJ2-1; TRBD1, the D gene given by the table, was not confirmed from the DNA. TRBV21-1 is termed a pseudogene. This CDR3 has 11 amino acids. Here the CDR3 reads CASIQENEQFF. CDR3 coding DNA: TGTGCCAGCATTCAGGAAAATGAGCAGTTCTTC.

The rearrangement links TRBV5-1 to TRBJ2-7; 8 bases are shared with TRBD2. The CDR3 spans 14 residues. V was pared by 0 bases and J by 7 bases, with 6 bases of the junction left unmatched. Germline V CDR1 and CDR2: SGHRS, YFSETQ. In nucleotides, the CDR3 is TGCGCCAGCAGCTTGGAAGCGGGAGTTTTTGAGCAGTACTTC. Protein: CASSLEAGVFEQYF. Full variable domain (rest looked up from reference TRBV5-1 and TRBJ2-7): KAGVTQTPRYLIKTRGQQVTLSCSPISGHRSVSWYQQTPGQGLQFLFEYFSETQRNKGNFPGRFSGRQFSNSRSEMNVSTLELGDSALYLCASSLEAGVFEQYFGPGTRLTVT.

The chain combines TRBV7-2 with TRBJ2-4; 9 bases are shared with TRBD2. In germline, CDR1 is SGHTA, CDR2 FQGNSA. The CDR3 totals 15 residues. V was clipped by 5 bases and J by 3 bases; unmatched bases: 5. As DNA, the CDR3 is TGTGCCAGCAGCCCCGCTAGCGGGGTCAAAAACATTCAGTACTTC. It yields the protein CASSPASGVKNIQYF.

CDR3 sequence: CASSRTSATDTQYF. The CDR3, as DNA: TGTGCCAGCAGCCGGACTAGCGCCACAGATACGCAGTATTTT. The J gene is TRBJ2-3, the V gene TRBV3-1 (or the pseudogene TRBV3-2); 9 nucleotides agree with TRBD2. V trimming: 4 bases; J trimming: 2 bases; junction bases outside the gene matches: 1. Germline values: CDR1 LGHDT, CDR2 YNNKEL (reference sequence). CDR3 length: 14 amino acids.